The 3 T cell receptor beta chains below come from one sample, sequenced in a study of T cells in Graves' hyperthyroidism and ophthalmopathy. The TCR beta CDR3 regions underwent amplification using RNA transcripts as the source. The HTBI set primed first-round TCR CDR3 RT-PCR. Each CDR3 protein gets one entry after TCRdb re-called the multiplex PCR reads with MiXCR. The sample yields about 480,000 distinct CDR3 sequences, less than 25% seen once. The sequenced sample was blood. The receptors stem from a woman between 25 and 40 years old with Graves' ophthalmopathy.

This clonotype was picked up many times. The chain links TRBV4-1 to TRBJ1-1, with 9 bases identical to TRBD1. The CDR3 has 15 residues. The V gene end was trimmed by 5 bases and the J gene end by 1 base; junction bases not matched to a gene: 5. Germline CDR1 reads MGHRA; CDR2 reads YSYEKL. The CDR3 DNA is TGCGCCAGCAGCGACTGGGACAGGGCGAACACTGAAGCTTTCTTT. Its translation: CASSDWDRANTEAFF.

V is TRBV2 and J is TRBJ1-6; no firm D call. CDR1 and CDR2 (germline): SNHLY, FYNNEI. The CDR3 runs 15 residues. Trimming shortened V by 4 bases and J by 4 bases, and 11 bases separated the two germline ends. The CDR3 region has the DNA TGTGCCAGCAGTGTCATACGTCTGTATAATTCACCCCTCCACTTT. It specifies CASSVIRLYNSPLHF. The complete variable domain, with remaining parts taken from reference TRBV2 and TRBJ1-6, reads EPEVTQTPSHQVTQMGQEVILRCVPISNHLYFYWYRQILGQKVEFLVSFYNNEISEKSEIFDDQFSVERPDGSNFTLKIRSTKLEDSAMYFCASSVIRLYNSPLHFGNGTRLTVT.

In this sample, this clonotype turned up many times. The chain couples TRBV6-2 or TRBV6-3 to TRBJ2-2; 8 nucleotides agree with TRBD1. Germline values: CDR1 MNHEY, CDR2 SVGEGT. CDR3 length: 16 amino acids. Trimming at V came to 6 bases and at J to 6 bases, leaving 12 bases not matched to a gene. CDR3 amino acids: CASRLRQDRVAGELFF. The CDR3 nucleotides are TGTGCCAGCAGGCTAAGACAGGACAGGGTGGCCGGGGAGCTGTTTTTT.